One and the same sample provided the 5 T cell receptor beta chains below, sequenced in a study of blood T cells in healthy people across ages. With a J-beta primer mix and a sample-barcoded 5' primer, a second PCR ran roughly 6 to 11 cycles. TCRdb processed the 5' RACE reads anew with MiXCR; each CDR3 protein has one entry. The table lists around 1,500,000 distinct CDR3 sequences, roughly 28% of them singletons. Sample: blood. The receptors come from a woman aged 25 to 39 in good health.

This clonotype showed up just a few times. J is TRBJ2-6 and V is TRBV2, with 7 nucleotides matching TRBD2. Germline CDR1 SNHLY, CDR2 FYNNEI. V was clipped by 8 bases and J by 2 bases; unmatched bases: 3. CDR3 length equals 14 residues. DNA for the CDR3: TGTGCCAGCTGGCGGGGGACTGGGGCCAACGTCCTGACTTTC. It translates to CASWRGTGANVLTF.

On this clonotype: At one of its ends the junction is not consistent with the germline gene, which may arise from a read error. The J gene is TRBJ2-2, the V gene TRBV7-9, with a possible D match to TRBD2 (6 bases). Germline V lookup: CDR1 SEHNR, CDR2 FQNEAQ (reference sequence). The CDR3 is 13 amino acids. CDR3 protein: CAISFGGTGELFF. CDR3 sequence (DNA): TGTGCCATCAGCTTTGGAGGGACCGGGGAGCTGTTTTTT.

The chain links TRBV5-1 to TRBJ2-7, with 8 bases aligning to TRBD2. CDR1 is SGHRS, CDR2 YFSETQ, per germline. CDR3 length: 15 amino acids. Trimming at V came to 1 base and at J to 3 bases, leaving 6 bases not matched to a gene. The chain's CDR3 is CASSLFGTRGYEQYF. DNA for the CDR3: TGCGCCAGCAGCTTGTTCGGGACTAGAGGCTACGAGCAGTACTTC.

This chain joins TRBV14 and TRBJ1-3, with D possibly matching TRBD1 (5 bases). The V and J ends lost 8 bases and 8 bases respectively, with 10 bases between them. Germline values: CDR1 SGHDN, CDR2 FVKESK. The CDR3 spans 11 residues. The CDR3 sequence: CASGWGHTIYF. The CDR3 region has the DNA TGTGCCAGCGGGTGGGGACACACCATATATTTT.

The V call is TRBV10-3, the J call TRBJ1-2; 9 bases agree with TRBD1. Unmatched junction bases numbered 15, after V lost 9 bases and J lost 1 base. Germline assignment: CDR1 ENHRY and CDR2 SYGVKD. The CDR3 runs to 17 residues. CDR3 DNA sequence: TGTGCCATTGAGCCGCTCCGGGACAGGGCAGTTAACTATGGCTACACCTTC. Translated: CAIEPLRDRAVNYGYTF.